The 27 T cell receptor beta chains presented below share a single source sample, sequenced in a study of high-grade serous ovarian cancer treatment subgroups. Measured with immunoSEQ multiplex PCR; TCRdb has only the in-frame clones, and not every one. The sample records just over 35,000 clones, roughly 83% being singletons. Tumor samples were taken before definitive surgery or chemotherapy. The sequenced sample consisted of tumor tissue. The receptors shown here come from a human donor with high-grade serous ovarian cancer.

DNA of the CDR3: TGTGCCAGTAGTATAGCCCCGACCCCCGGACAGGTTTGCTCTGGAAACACCATATATTTT. Translation gives CASSIAPTPGQVCSGNTIYF. The rearrangement links TRBV19 to TRBJ1-3; 7 bases line up with TRBD1. V was pared by 1 base and J by 0 bases, with 15 bases of the junction left unmatched. This CDR3 has 20 residues. CDR1 LNHDA and CDR2 SQIVND come from the germline V gene (reference sequence).

CDR3: CATSRDYLTSGTDTQYF. Here the CDR3 DNA reads TGTGCCACCAGCAGAGATTATCTGACTAGCGGCACAGATACGCAGTATTTT. V is TRBV15 and J is TRBJ2-3; the match to TRBD2 covers 8 bases. The CDR3 runs to 17 residues. The ends lost 0 bases at V and 1 base at J; junction bases unmatched: 6. Germline CDR1 reads LNHNV; CDR2 reads YYDKDF (reference sequence).

CDR3 sequence reads: CASSAIDSNEKLFF. In DNA form, the CDR3 reads TGTGCCAGCAGTGCGATAGACTCAAATGAAAAACTGTTTTTT. This chain uses TRBV25-1 with TRBJ1-4, with D unresolved. V was trimmed by 4 bases and J by 5 bases, leaving 11 bases between them. The CDR3 runs 14 residues. Germline V gene sequence: CDR1 MGHDK, CDR2 SYGVNS.

This clone was observed a single time. This sequence joins TRBV9 and TRBJ2-2, with D possibly being TRBD2 (6 bases). The V gene lost 0 bases and the J gene lost 7 bases, with 10 bases spanning the gap. Germline CDR1 reads SGDLS; CDR2 reads YYNGEE. This CDR3 has 14 amino acids. CDR3 nucleotides: TGTGCCAGCAGCGTAGCGGGAGCGATCGGGGAGCTGTTTTTT. Its translation is CASSVAGAIGELFF.

In its sample, this clone was seen a few times. J is TRBJ2-1 and V is TRBV9; no clear D gene. The CDR3 runs to 13 residues. Deletions cut 4 bases from V and 4 bases from J, with 9 bases between. Germline values: CDR1 SGDLS, CDR2 YYNGEE. DNA of the CDR3: TGTGCCAGCAGCCATACAGCGTACAATGAGCAGTTCTTC. It is translated as CASSHTAYNEQFF.

The rearrangement links TRBV5-1 to TRBJ2-7; no reliable D call. With 0 bases removed from V and 3 bases from J, the gap between germline ends came to 4 bases. Germline V CDR1 and CDR2: SGHRS, YFSETQ. The CDR3 contains 12 residues. This CDR3 is CASSLDDYEQYF. The CDR3, as DNA: TGCGCCAGCAGCTTGGATGACTACGAGCAGTACTTC.

This chain uses TRBV7-2 with TRBJ1-2; 8 nucleotides line up with TRBD1. With 0 bases clipped from V and 11 bases from J, the junction kept 2 bases outside the gene matches. Germline V gives CDR1 SGHTA, CDR2 FQGNSA. The CDR3 loop spans 12 amino acids. The CDR3 sequence: CASSLAGQVYTF. Written as DNA, the CDR3 is TGTGCCAGCAGCTTAGCGGGACAGGTTTACACCTTC.

The CDR3 is CASILQGRGTEAFF. The CDR3 nucleotides read TGTGCCAGCATTCTACAGGGGCGTGGGACTGAAGCTTTCTTT. The gene calls are TRBV6-5 and TRBJ1-1, with 7 bases lining up with TRBD1. This CDR3 is 14 amino acids long. V trimming: 7 bases; J trimming: 5 bases; junction bases outside the gene matches: 10. Germline V gene sequence: CDR1 MNHEY, CDR2 SVGAGI.

The V gene is TRBV28, the J gene TRBJ2-7, with TRBD1 identical over 7 bases. Trimming took 5 bases from V and 6 from J; bases not matched to a gene: 10. The CDR3 extends over 14 amino acids. CDR1 is MDHEN and CDR2 is SYDVKM in the germline V gene. Here the CDR3 reads CASSGAGTEGEQYF. DNA of the CDR3: TGTGCCAGCAGTGGCGCCGGGACAGAGGGCGAGCAGTACTTC.

The chain joins TRBV18 to TRBJ1-2, with D maybe TRBD1 (6 bases). V was clipped by 2 bases and J by 8 bases, with 15 bases between them. Germline V gives CDR1 KGHSH, CDR2 LQKENI. The CDR3 has 14 amino acids. The CDR3 nucleotides read TGTGCCAGCTCACCAGGAACAGGGCGGATCGGCTACACCTTC. Its protein product is CASSPGTGRIGYTF.

This clone was detected once. The chain has TRBV6-6 and TRBJ2-7; D unclear. V lost 4 bases to trimming and J lost 3 bases, with 16 bases between them. This CDR3 is built from 15 residues. Germline V gene sequence: CDR1 MNHNY, CDR2 SVGAGI (reference sequence). CDR3 nucleotide sequence: TGTGCCAGCAGTTCCACCTACCTGTCCCGCTACGAGCAGTACTTC. This gives the protein CASSSTYLSRYEQYF.

This clone was seen only a few times. V is TRBV19 and J is TRBJ1-2, with unresolved D. V lost 3 bases to trimming and J lost 4 bases, with 9 bases between them. Germline lookup yields CDR1 LNHDA and CDR2 SQIVND (reference sequence). The CDR3 is 13 residues long. The CDR3 sequence is CASSMRQSYGYTF. The DNA of the CDR3 is TGTGCCAGTAGTATGCGGCAGAGCTATGGCTACACCTTC.

The chain carries TRBV7-3 and TRBJ2-2; the D gene is possibly TRBD2 (6 bases). Germline CDR1 reads SGHTA; CDR2 reads FQGTGA. The germline V and J ends were trimmed by 3 bases and 7 bases, with 15 bases remaining between them. The CDR3 runs 15 residues. The CDR3 DNA reads TGTGCCAGCAGCTTTAGGGACTCCCCGGGCGGGGAGCTGTTTTTT. The encoded protein is CASSFRDSPGGELFF.

CDR3 region: CASEWTGALDGYTF. DNA for the CDR3: TGTGCCAGCGAATGGACAGGGGCCCTCGATGGCTACACCTTC. V usage is TRBV6-1 and J usage is TRBJ1-2; 9 positions match TRBD1. Germline CDR1 and CDR2: MNHNS and SASEGT. There are 14 residues in the CDR3. The trim removed 8 bases at V and 6 bases at J, leaving 10 bases unmatched.

The J gene is TRBJ1-1, the V gene TRBV2; 7 positions agree with TRBD1. In germline, CDR1 is SNHLY, CDR2 FYNNEI. Germline trimming cut 8 bases from V and 0 bases from J; bases unmatched to any gene: 3. The CDR3 has 13 residues. In nucleotides, the CDR3 is TGTGCCAGCGCAGGGGGTATGAACACTGAAGCTTTCTTT. It is translated as CASAGGMNTEAFF. Supplemented by reference TRBV2 and TRBJ1-1, the full variable domain reads EPEVTQTPSHQVTQMGQEVILRCVPISNHLYFYWYRQILGQKVEFLVSFYNNEISEKSEIFDDQFSVERPDGSNFTLKIRSTKLEDSAMYFCASAGGMNTEAFFGQGTRLTVV.

CDR3 sequence reads: CASSLAVSYEQYF. DNA for the CDR3: TGTGCCAGCAGTTTAGCGGTTTCCTACGAGCAGTACTTC. The chain links TRBV28 to TRBJ2-7, with D hard to call. The CDR3 is 13 residues long. Germline-derived CDR1 and CDR2 are MDHEN and SYDVKM. The germline V and J ends were trimmed by 2 bases and 1 base, with 6 bases remaining between them.

This chain joins TRBV7-9 and TRBJ1-3; the D gene is possibly TRBD1 (5 bases). Germline V gene data show CDR1 as SEHNR and CDR2 as FQNEAQ (reference sequence). V lost 5 bases to trimming and J lost 0 bases, with 11 bases between them. CDR3 length equals 15 residues. The CDR3 here is CASSPGGNSGNTIYF. The CDR3, as DNA: TGTGCCAGCAGCCCCGGGGGGAACTCTGGAAACACCATATATTTT.

V and J are TRBV2 and TRBJ2-5; D is possibly TRBD1 (6 bases). This CDR3 is 15 amino acids long. Trimming cost V 4 bases and J 3 bases, with 15 bases left between them. Per the germline V gene, CDR1 is SNHLY and CDR2 is FYNNEI. The CDR3 region is CASSAEQGVKETQYF. In DNA form, the CDR3 reads TGTGCCAGCAGTGCCGAACAGGGAGTAAAAGAGACCCAGTACTTC.

The CDR3 is CASAVSQETQYF. For the CDR3, the DNA is TGTGCCAGCGCGGTATCGCAAGAGACCCAGTACTTC. This chain connects TRBV28 to TRBJ2-5; no clear D. Per the germline V gene, CDR1 is MDHEN and CDR2 is SYDVKM. V was trimmed by 8 bases and J by 2 bases, leaving 9 bases between them. CDR3 length equals 12 residues.

The table lists this clone with a count of one. At one boundary the junction diverges from the germline segment, which might be a read error. This rearrangement joins TRBV29-1 to TRBJ2-1; D unresolved. CDR1 and CDR2 from the germline V gene are SQVTM and ANQGSEA. The CDR3 has 12 residues. In DNA, the CDR3 is TGCAGCTTTGAGGCCTACTACAATGAGCAGTTCTTC. It yields the protein CSFEAYYNEQFF.

The V gene is TRBV11-2, the J gene TRBJ2-1, with TRBD1 matching 11 bases. Looked up from germline, CDR1 is SGHAT and CDR2 is FQNNGV. The CDR3 covers 14 residues. Trimming took 6 bases from V and 8 from J; bases not matched to a gene: 6. The CDR3: CASRGQGEYDEQFF. CDR3 DNA sequence: TGTGCCAGCAGGGGACAGGGGGAATACGATGAGCAGTTCTTC.

J is TRBJ2-5 and V is TRBV9, with 7 bases aligning to TRBD1. The V gene end was trimmed by 3 bases and the J gene end by 2 bases; junction bases not matched to a gene: 7. The CDR3 runs 15 residues. The germline gives CDR1 SGDLS, CDR2 YYNGEE. The CDR3 region is CASSENGDRQETQYF. The CDR3 DNA reads as TGTGCCAGCAGCGAGAATGGGGACAGACAAGAGACCCAGTACTTC.

This chain connects TRBV2 to TRBJ2-5, with D perhaps TRBD1 (6 bases). Germline V gene lookup returns CDR1 SNHLY and CDR2 FYNNEI. Deletions cut 5 bases from V and 2 bases from J, with 15 bases between. The CDR3 totals 15 residues. The CDR3 loop reads CASSNQGLRQETQYF. The CDR3 region has the DNA TGTGCCAGCAGTAATCAGGGGCTAAGGCAAGAGACCCAGTACTTC.

The chain employs TRBV7-2 and TRBJ1-1; D is unclear. This CDR3 region has 15 residues. Germline V CDR1 and CDR2: SGHTA, FQGNSA. V shed 3 bases and J shed 3 bases, with 14 bases lying between them. The CDR3 here is CASSFGQKTDTEAFF. The CDR3 bases are TGTGCCAGCAGCTTCGGTCAAAAAACGGACACTGAAGCTTTCTTT.

This clone has just a few counts. The V and J genes are TRBV28 and TRBJ1-5; D is undetermined. Germline V gives CDR1 MDHEN, CDR2 SYDVKM. The CDR3 length is 12 residues. Trimming took 3 bases from V and 4 from J, leaving 4 bases between them. DNA for the CDR3: TGTGCCAGCAGTTTCGGGAATCAGCCCCAGCATTTT. It encodes CASSFGNQPQHF.

The chain combines TRBV10-2 with TRBJ2-1; either TRBD1 or TRBD2 may fit D (6 bases each). This CDR3 spans 14 amino acids. The V and J ends lost 2 bases and 3 bases respectively, with 8 bases between them. CDR1 is WSHSY, CDR2 SAAADI, per germline. For the CDR3, the DNA is TGCGCCAGCAGTGAGAGGGGGGACTACAATGAGCAGTTCTTC. As protein: CASSERGDYNEQFF.

The V and J genes are TRBV7-2 and TRBJ2-7; the D is unclear. Germline V lookup: CDR1 SGHTA, CDR2 FQGNSA. This CDR3 contains 14 residues. The V and J ends lost 3 bases and 3 bases respectively, with 12 bases between them. This CDR3 is CASSLSRPSYEQYF. CDR3 coding DNA: TGTGCCAGCAGCTTGAGCAGGCCGAGCTACGAGCAGTACTTC.